This section outlines one T cell receptor beta chain sequence together with its context. In the same sample, other DNA sequences code for this CDR3. The entry originates in a study of blood T cell repertoires in COVID-19. Study at large: Sample material is recorded as cDNA or gDNA derived from T cells, B-cell-depleted T cells, or PBMCs.

The protocol was immunoSEQ multiplex PCR, while the TCRdb copy is restricted to in-frame clones and leaves out a portion. The table lists about 72,000 clones, 75% to 90% of them singletons. The sequencing sample was made of peripheral blood. The sequence derives from an elderly woman with acute or convalescent COVID-19.

CDR3 in DNA: TGTGCCAGCAGCAGGAGGGGTAGCGGCACTGAAGCTTTCTTT. It encodes CASSRRGSGTEAFF. The rearrangement joins TRBV3-1 (or the pseudogene TRBV3-2) to TRBJ1-1; possible D gene TRBD1, 5 bases. The CDR3 totals 14 residues. Germline V lookup: CDR1 LGHDT, CDR2 YNNKEL (reference sequence). V was clipped by 5 bases and J by 4 bases, with 14 bases between them.